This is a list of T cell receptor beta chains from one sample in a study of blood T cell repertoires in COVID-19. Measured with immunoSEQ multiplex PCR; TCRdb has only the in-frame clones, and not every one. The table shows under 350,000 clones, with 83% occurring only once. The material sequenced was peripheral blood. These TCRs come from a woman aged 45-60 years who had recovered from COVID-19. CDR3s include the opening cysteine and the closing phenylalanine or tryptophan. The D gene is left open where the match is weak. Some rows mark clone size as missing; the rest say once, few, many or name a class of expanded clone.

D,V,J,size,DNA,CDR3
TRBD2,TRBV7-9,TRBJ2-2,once,TGTGCCAGCAGCCGGACTAGCGGGAGGATAAACACCGGGGAGCTGTTTTTT,CASSRTSGRINTGELFF
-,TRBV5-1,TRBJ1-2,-,TGCGCCAGCAGCCTCACGGGACAAGGCTATGGCTACACCTTC,CASSLTGQGYGYTF
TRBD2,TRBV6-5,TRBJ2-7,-,TGTGCCAGCACGCCCCCGGGAGGTGCCTACGAGCAGTACTTC,CASTPPGGAYEQYF
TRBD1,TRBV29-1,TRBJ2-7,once,TGCAGCGTTACGGGACAGGGGGCTTACGAGCAGTACTTC,CSVTGQGAYEQYF
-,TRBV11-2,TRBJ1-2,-,TGTGCCAGCAGCTTAGAGTCGGCGGGACATGGCTACACCTTC,CASSLESAGHGYTF
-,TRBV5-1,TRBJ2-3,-,TGCGCCAGCAGCTCCTATCGCACAGATACGCAGTATTTT,CASSSYRTDTQYF
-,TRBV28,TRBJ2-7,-,TGTGCCAGCAGGAAGGACATCTACGAGCAGTACTTC,CASRKDIYEQYF
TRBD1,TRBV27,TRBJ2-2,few,TGTGCCAGCAGTCAACAGGGGGCCGGGGAGCTGTTTTTT,CASSQQGAGELFF
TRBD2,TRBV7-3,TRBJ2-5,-,TGTGCCAGCAGCGTACTAGCGGGAGGGCCGCAAGAGACCCAGTACTTC,CASSVLAGGPQETQYF
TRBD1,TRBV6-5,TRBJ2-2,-,TGTGCCACCGGGACAGCGAACACCGGGGAGCTGTTTTTT,CATGTANTGELFF
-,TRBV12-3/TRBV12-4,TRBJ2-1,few,TGTGCCAGCAGTTTCGGGGATGAGCAGTTCTTC,CASSFGDEQFF
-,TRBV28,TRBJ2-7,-,TGTGCCAGCAGTTCCTCGACAGTGGGGGAGCAGTACTTC,CASSSSTVGEQYF
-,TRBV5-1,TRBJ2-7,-,TGCGCCAGCAGCTTGGTCGCGACCAGAACCAGGTACGAGCAGTACTTC,CASSLVATRTRYEQYF